This TCR beta chain came from a study of CD8 T cells in Susac syndrome. With random hexamers, reverse transcription was performed on roughly 0.45 to 1 ug of RNA. TCRdb used MiXCR to reprocess the immunoSEQ multiplex PCR reads, holding one entry per CDR3 protein. Of around 150,000 distinct CDR3 sequences listed, approximately 94% are singletons. In germline, CDR1 is MNHNY, CDR2 SVGAGI (reference sequence). The CDR3 contains 12 residues. V lost 5 bases and J lost 6, with 10 bases in between. The source material was CD4+ T cells from PBMCs. The chain joins TRBV6-6 to TRBJ1-2, with D maybe TRBD1 (5 bases). The TCR was taken from a human donor with multiple sclerosis. DNA of the CDR3: TGTGCCAGCAGTATAACAGGCAATGGCTACACCTTC. Its protein is CASSITGNGYTF.